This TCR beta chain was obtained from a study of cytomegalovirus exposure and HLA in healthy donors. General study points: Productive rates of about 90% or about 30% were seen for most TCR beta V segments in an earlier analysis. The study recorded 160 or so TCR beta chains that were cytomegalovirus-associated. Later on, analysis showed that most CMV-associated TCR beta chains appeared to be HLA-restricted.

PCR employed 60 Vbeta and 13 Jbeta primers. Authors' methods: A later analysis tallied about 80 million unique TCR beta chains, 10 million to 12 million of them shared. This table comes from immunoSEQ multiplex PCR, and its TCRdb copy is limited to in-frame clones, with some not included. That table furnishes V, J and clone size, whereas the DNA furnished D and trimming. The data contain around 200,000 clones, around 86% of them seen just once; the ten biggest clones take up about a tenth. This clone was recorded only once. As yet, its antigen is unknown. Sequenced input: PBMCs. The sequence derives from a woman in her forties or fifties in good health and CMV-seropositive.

This CDR3 is CASSLGTSSPGAGELFF. The CDR3, as DNA: TGCGCCAGCAGCCTTGGGACTAGCTCCCCCGGGGCCGGGGAGCTGTTTTTT. This chain connects TRBV5-1 to TRBJ2-2; 9 bases map to TRBD2. This CDR3 is 17 amino acids long. Germline values: CDR1 SGHRS, CDR2 YFSETQ. The J segment lost 6 bases and the V segment lost 4 bases, leaving 13 bases of the junction unmatched.